This is a list of T cell receptor beta chains from one sample in a study of blood T cell repertoires in COVID-19. The protocol was immunoSEQ multiplex PCR, while the TCRdb copy is restricted to in-frame clones and leaves out a portion. Found here are around 150,000 clones, around 84% of them singletons; the top ten hold approximately 8.9%. Sequencing was carried out using peripheral blood. The receptors stem from a man between 25 and 39 years old with COVID-19, enrolled during active disease. Each CDR3 is given with its conserved first and last residue. The D gene is left open where the match is weak. Some rows mark clone size as missing; the rest say once, few, many or name a class of expanded clone.

V,D,size,J,length,CDR3,DNA
TRBV6-6,TRBD2,-,TRBJ2-7,12,CASTLGREEQYF,TGTGCCAGCACCTTGGGGAGGGAAGAGCAGTACTTC
TRBV21-1,-,-,TRBJ2-5,17,CASSKGLALAREETQYF,TGTGCCAGCAGCAAAGGATTAGCTCTCGCCCGTGAAGAGACCCAGTACTTC
TRBV6-5,-,-,TRBJ1-4,15,CASSYSAGPNEKLFF,TGTGCCAGCAGTTACTCGGCAGGGCCTAATGAAAAACTGTTTTTT
TRBV7-8,TRBD1,-,TRBJ1-1,16,CASSPNTGQGNTEAFF,TGTGCCAGCAGCCCAAACACGGGACAGGGTAACACTGAAGCTTTCTTT
TRBV5-4,TRBD1,-,TRBJ2-7,16,CASSTPHGTGVYEQYF,TGTGCCAGCAGCACCCCGCACGGGACAGGGGTCTACGAGCAGTACTTC
TRBV5-1,TRBD1,-,TRBJ2-5,12,CASGSTGETQYF,TGCGCCAGCGGATCGACAGGGGAGACCCAGTACTTC
TRBV28,TRBD2,-,TRBJ2-7,15,CASRWGLAGDYEQYF,TGTGCCAGCAGATGGGGACTAGCGGGAGACTACGAGCAGTACTTC
TRBV28,TRBD2,-,TRBJ2-2,18,CASSPDLGLAGGTGELFF,TGTGCCAGCAGTCCCGATCTAGGACTAGCGGGAGGCACCGGGGAGCTGTTTTTT
TRBV9,-,once,TRBJ1-1,16,CASSVAMGAMNTEAFF,TGTGCCAGCAGCGTAGCGATGGGAGCCATGAACACTGAAGCTTTCTTT
TRBV24-1,TRBD1,-,TRBJ2-3,15,CATATGTGGGDTQYF,TGTGCCACAGCGACCGGGACAGGGGGAGGAGATACGCAGTATTTT
TRBV28,-,-,TRBJ1-6,12,CASSPGYSPLHF,TGTGCCAGCAGTCCGGGTTATTCACCCCTCCACTTT
TRBV18,-,-,TRBJ1-1,12,CASMAGDTEAFF,TGTGCCAGCATGGCCGGGGACACTGAAGCTTTCTTT
TRBV4-2,-,-,TRBJ2-7,12,CASSQLHGEQYF,TGTGCCAGCAGCCAACTACACGGGGAGCAGTACTTC
TRBV24-1,TRBD2,-,TRBJ2-3,14,CATSDPRGADTQYF,TGTGCCACCAGTGACCCCCGGGGGGCAGATACGCAGTATTTT
TRBV20-1,TRBD2,once,TRBJ2-3,15,CSASFLAGSPDTQYF,TGCAGTGCTAGTTTTCTAGCGGGAAGTCCAGATACGCAGTATTTT
TRBV5-1,TRBD2,-,TRBJ2-3,15,CASSLWGEGTDTQYF,TGCGCCAGCAGCTTGTGGGGGGAGGGAACAGATACGCAGTATTTT
TRBV19,TRBD2,-,TRBJ2-1,17,CASSYQSGTSSYNEQFF,TGTGCCAGTAGTTACCAATCCGGGACTAGCTCCTACAATGAGCAGTTCTTC
TRBV28,-,once,TRBJ2-5,11,CASSLGETQYF,TGTGCCAGCAGTTTGGGCGAGACCCAGTACTTC
TRBV28,TRBD2,many,TRBJ2-1,18,CASSSPSQAGGWVDEQFF,TGTGCCAGCAGTTCCCCGTCCCAGGCGGGGGGCTGGGTGGATGAGCAGTTCTTC
TRBV5-6,-,-,TRBJ2-1,11,CASSLYGEQFF,TGTGCCAGCAGCTTGTACGGGGAGCAGTTCTTC
TRBV10-3,TRBD1,-,TRBJ1-2,14,CAISERQGIYGYTF,TGTGCCATCAGTGAGCGACAGGGAATCTATGGCTACACCTTC
TRBV13,-,-,TRBJ1-3,16,CASSLAAGPSGNTIYF,TGTGCCAGCAGCCTAGCCGCGGGACCCTCTGGAAACACCATATATTTT
TRBV28,-,once,TRBJ2-1,14,CASSLVSSRDEQFF,TGTGCCAGCAGTTTAGTATCCTCTCGGGATGAGCAGTTCTTC
TRBV15,-,-,TRBJ2-7,15,CATSRDRGRGGEQYF,TGTGCCACCAGCAGAGATCGGGGGAGAGGTGGCGAGCAGTACTTC
TRBV28,TRBD1,-,TRBJ1-3,14,CASSDGTAGNTIYF,TGTGCCAGCAGTGACGGGACAGCCGGAAACACCATATATTTT
TRBV30,-,-,TRBJ2-2,14,CAWSVQLNTGELFF,TGTGCCTGGAGTGTACAGCTGAACACCGGGGAGCTGTTTTTT
TRBV28,TRBD1,-,TRBJ1-2,14,CASSSGQVYYGYTF,TGTGCCAGCAGTTCAGGACAGGTCTACTATGGCTACACCTTC
TRBV27,TRBD1,-,TRBJ2-7,15,CASSLQGARDFEQYF,TGTGCCAGCAGTTTACAGGGGGCGCGGGACTTCGAGCAGTACTTC
TRBV9,TRBD1,-,TRBJ1-5,15,CASSVGQGNNQPQHF,TGTGCCAGCAGCGTAGGACAGGGGAACAATCAGCCCCAGCATTTT
TRBV4-3,-,-,TRBJ2-2,14,CASSQERNTGELFF,TGCGCCAGCAGCCAAGAGAGGAACACCGGGGAGCTGTTTTTT
TRBV9,-,-,TRBJ1-2,16,CASSVDGGGGGVGYTF,TGTGCCAGCAGCGTAGACGGCGGCGGTGGGGGCGTTGGCTACACCTTC
TRBV3-1/TRBV3-2,TRBD2,once,TRBJ2-7,15,CASSQTSGTVYEQYF,TGTGCCAGCAGCCAAACTAGCGGGACGGTCTACGAGCAGTACTTC
TRBV10-3,TRBD1,-,TRBJ1-1,16,CAISESRTGGTTEAFF,TGTGCCATCAGTGAGTCGAGGACAGGCGGGACCACTGAAGCTTTCTTT
TRBV7-2,TRBD2,-,TRBJ2-5,16,CASSPRLAGGRETQYF,TGTGCCAGCAGCCCTAGACTAGCGGGAGGGAGAGAGACCCAGTACTTC
TRBV2,-,-,TRBJ2-1,13,CASSQERDNEQFF,TGTGCCAGCAGTCAAGAGCGGGACAATGAGCAGTTCTTC
TRBV3-1/TRBV3-2,TRBD1,-,TRBJ1-2,13,CASSHRTGGGYTF,TGTGCCAGCAGCCACAGGACAGGCGGAGGCTACACCTTC
TRBV11-2,TRBD1,-,TRBJ1-6,15,CASSAGDRDASPLHF,TGTGCCAGCAGCGCGGGGGACAGGGATGCGTCACCCCTCCACTTT
TRBV6-1,-,-,TRBJ1-2,15,CASSQEYRYPNGYTF,TGTGCCAGCAGTCAAGAGTACAGGTATCCGAATGGCTACACCTTC
TRBV19,TRBD1,once,TRBJ2-7,15,CASSMSGGKGYEQYF,TGTGCCAGTAGTATGTCAGGGGGCAAGGGATACGAGCAGTACTTC
TRBV9,-,-,TRBJ1-5,20,CASSYRIGAWGLKSNQPQHF,TGTGCCAGCAGCTACCGAATTGGGGCGTGGGGACTCAAAAGCAATCAGCCCCAGCATTTT
TRBV11-2,TRBD1,few,TRBJ1-6,15,CASSSWDRNNSPLHF,TGTGCCAGCAGCTCTTGGGACAGGAATAATTCACCCCTCCACTTT
TRBV5-1,TRBD2,-,TRBJ2-7,16,CASSLGALAGGNEQYF,TGCGCCAGCAGCTTGGGCGCTCTAGCGGGAGGAAACGAGCAGTACTTC
TRBV6-2/TRBV6-3,TRBD1,-,TRBJ1-2,15,CASSPARDRGNGYTF,TGTGCCAGCAGCCCCGCCCGGGACAGGGGGAATGGCTACACCTTC
TRBV30,-,-,TRBJ1-1,14,CAWSIRGSNTEAFF,TGTGCCTGGAGTATCAGGGGATCGAACACTGAAGCTTTCTTT